This T cell receptor (beta chain) originates from a study of lymphopenia after photon versus proton radiotherapy. CDR1 and CDR2 (germline): SGHRS, YFSETQ. The CDR3 length is 14 residues. V was cut by 2 bases and J by 6 bases, with 11 bases left in between. Remarks on this clone: Its specificity is not known.

Clones were read by immunoSEQ multiplex PCR, and TCRdb kept only the in-frame ones, dropping some. The sample lists approximately 29,000 clones, about 80% seen once, with about 15% in the top ten. The study's findings and limits: In patients who died, overall survival fell as post-nadir TCR diversity dropped more. Relative stability marked proton patients; photon patients lost diversity and naive cells.

The V and J genes are TRBV5-1 and TRBJ2-2, with D possibly matching TRBD1 (5 bases). The clonotype originates from a woman in her sixties or seventies with pancreatic cancer. The input for sequencing was peripheral blood, taken from a patient treated with proton-based radiotherapy. CDR3 nucleotides: TGCGCCAGCAGCTTTTCAGGGAATGCCGGGGAGCTGTTTTTT. Its protein product is CASSFSGNAGELFF. The whole variable domain, filled in from reference TRBV5-1 and TRBJ2-2, reads KAGVTQTPRYLIKTRGQQVTLSCSPISGHRSVSWYQQTPGQGLQFLFEYFSETQRNKGNFPGRFSGRQFSNSRSEMNVSTLELGDSALYLCASSFSGNAGELFFGEGSRLTVL.